The 15 T cell receptor beta chains reported below all come from one sample, sequenced in a study of T cell changes during pregnancy in multiple sclerosis. Here immunoSEQ multiplex PCR was the method, and the copy in TCRdb shows in-frame clones only, minus some. The sample has tens of thousands of clones, 85% to 90% seen once. The sequencing here drew on peripheral blood, taken after pregnancy. These receptors were obtained from a female donor in good health, enrolled as a control in a pregnancy study.

Here the CDR3 reads CASSDPFTDTQYF. The DNA for the CDR3 is TGCGCCAGCAGTGATCCCTTCACAGATACGCAGTATTTT. The rearrangement joins TRBV10-2 to TRBJ2-3, with D uncertain. The V end lost 3 bases, the J end lost 2 bases, and 6 bases lay between the germline ends. The CDR3 runs to 13 residues. Germline CDR1 and CDR2: WSHSY and SAAADI.

The rearrangement links TRBV6-5 to TRBJ1-1; 7 positions match TRBD1. Germline trimming cut 8 bases from V and 6 bases from J; bases unmatched to any gene: 15. CDR1 MNHEY and CDR2 SVGAGI come from the germline V gene. CDR3 length equals 15 residues. The CDR3 DNA sequence: TGTGCCAGCCGATCGGAGGGGGCGCAAAATCCTGAAGCTTTCTTT. The encoded protein is CASRSEGAQNPEAFF.

The V and J genes are TRBV15 and TRBJ2-3; 11 positions agree with TRBD2. The CDR3 contains 17 residues. V lost 1 base and J lost 0; bases outside the gene matches: 3. The germline gives CDR1 LNHNV, CDR2 YYDKDF (reference sequence). The CDR3 here is CATSRGGLAASTDTQYF. The CDR3 DNA sequence: TGTGCCACCAGCAGAGGGGGACTAGCGGCGAGCACAGATACGCAGTATTTT.

This clone showed up just once. CDR3 in amino acids: CASSLSSGGNYEQYF. The CDR3 bases are TGTGCCAGCAGCTTAAGTAGCGGGGGGAACTACGAGCAGTACTTC. The chain uses TRBV7-2 and TRBJ2-7; 10 bases map to TRBD2. This CDR3 comprises 15 residues. Losses at the gene ends were 2 bases for V and 3 bases for J; bases not matched to a gene: 4. Germline CDR1 SGHTA, CDR2 FQGNSA.

The chain links TRBV6-4 to TRBJ2-3; 7 bases fit TRBD2. Trimming took 3 bases from V and 4 from J; bases not matched to a gene: 1. The CDR3 sequence is 13 residues long. Germline-derived CDR1 and CDR2 are MRHNA and SNTAGT. CDR3 residues: CASSDSGPDTQYF. The CDR3 coding sequence is TGTGCCAGCAGTGATAGCGGGCCAGATACGCAGTATTTT.

This sequence joins TRBV7-9 and TRBJ1-2; tentative D call: TRBD1 (6 bases). This CDR3 has 14 amino acids. Trimming took 5 bases from V and 4 from J, leaving 14 bases between them. The germline CDR1 and CDR2 sequences are SEHNR and FQNEAQ (reference sequence). The CDR3 DNA reads TGTGCCAGCAGCCCCCCGACAGGAATCTATGGCTACACCTTC. Protein: CASSPPTGIYGYTF.

The chain employs TRBV5-4 and TRBJ2-7, with 8 bases identical to TRBD2. CDR1 and CDR2 (germline): SGHNT, YYREEE (reference sequence). CDR3 length: 14 amino acids. Trimming cost V 1 base and J 2 bases; bases outside gene matches: 2. Here the CDR3 reads CASSLSGGTYEQYF. CDR3 DNA: TGTGCCAGCAGCTTGAGCGGGGGTACCTACGAGCAGTACTTC.

The chain uses TRBV2 and TRBJ2-3, with TRBD1 matching 7 bases. This CDR3 is 13 amino acids long. V shed 9 bases, J shed 0 bases, and the junction held 3 bases outside the gene matches. The germline V gene encodes CDR1 SNHLY and CDR2 FYNNEI. In nucleotides, the CDR3 is TGTGCCAGGACGGGACAGAGCACAGATACGCAGTATTTT. It yields the protein CARTGQSTDTQYF.

J is TRBJ1-2 and V is TRBV6-1; weak D call: TRBD1 (6 bases). The CDR3 extends over 15 amino acids. The germline gives CDR1 MNHNS, CDR2 SASEGT. V lost 0 bases and J 5 bases, leaving 13 bases between the germline ends. The CDR3 loop is CASSEALQGGYGYTF. DNA for the CDR3: TGTGCCAGCAGTGAAGCGCTTCAAGGGGGTTATGGCTACACCTTC.

This rearrangement joins TRBV5-1 to TRBJ1-5, with D unresolved. Trimming cost V 0 bases and J 0 bases, with 7 bases left between them. The CDR3 length is 15 residues. The germline CDR1 and CDR2 sequences are SGHRS and YFSETQ. This CDR3 reads CASSLGGLSNQPQHF. The CDR3 coding sequence is TGCGCCAGCAGCTTGGGAGGACTTAGCAATCAGCCCCAGCATTTT.

The rearrangement links TRBV7-2 to TRBJ2-1; TRBD2 matches at 7 bases. This CDR3 spans 17 amino acids. The V and J ends lost 3 bases and 0 bases, in that order; junction bases with no gene match: 8. Germline CDR1 and CDR2: SGHTA and FQGNSA. The CDR3 DNA reads TGTGCCAGCAGCTTTCCGGAGGGCGGGGGCTCCTACAATGAGCAGTTCTTC. This translates into CASSFPEGGGSYNEQFF.

This clone was observed a handful of times. The chain's CDR3 is CASSQAPSAGQGSYGYTF. DNA of the CDR3: TGCGCCAGCAGCCAGGCCCCCTCTGCGGGACAGGGGTCCTATGGCTACACCTTC. The J gene is TRBJ1-2, the V gene TRBV4-3; TRBD1 aligns across 10 bases. Per the germline V gene, CDR1 is LGHNA and CDR2 is YSLEER. CDR3 length equals 18 residues. The ends lost 3 bases at V and 4 bases at J; junction bases unmatched: 14.

The chain is built from TRBV11-3 and TRBJ2-6; TRBD1 is a possible D gene (5 bases). Germline values: CDR1 SGHNT, CDR2 YENEEA. The CDR3 is 18 residues long. Trimming pared 5 bases from V and 0 bases from J, leaving 17 bases between. The CDR3, as DNA: TGTGCCAGCAGCCCTCGGCAGGGATTGGGCTCTGGGGCCAACGTCCTGACTTTC. Translation: CASSPRQGLGSGANVLTF.

The V and J genes are TRBV6-1 and TRBJ2-7; TRBD1 matches 7 bases. Germline V gene data show CDR1 as MNHNS and CDR2 as SASEGT. Trimming took 10 bases from V and 2 from J; bases not matched to a gene: 11. The CDR3 spans 14 residues. CDR3 protein: CATPGRDRAYEQYF. The CDR3 nucleotides are TGTGCCACCCCTGGACGGGACAGAGCCTACGAGCAGTACTTC.

The chain is built from TRBV29-1 and TRBJ1-4, with D perhaps TRBD1 (5 bases). Trimming shortened V by 3 bases and J by 3 bases, and 17 bases separated the two germline ends. Germline CDR1 is SQVTM and CDR2 is ANQGSEA. CDR3 length equals 16 residues. The CDR3, as DNA: TGCAGCGTTGATTTGTTGGAGGGGCGATCTAATGAAAAACTGTTTTTT. Protein product: CSVDLLEGRSNEKLFF. Using reference TRBV29-1 and TRBJ1-4 for the parts outside the CDR3, the full variable domain is SAVISQKPSRDICQRGTSLTIQCQVDSQVTMMFWYRQQPGQSLTLIATANQGSEATYESGFVIDKFPISRPNLTFSTLTVSNMSPEDSSIYLCSVDLLEGRSNEKLFFGSGTQLSVL.